This T cell receptor beta chain was recovered during a study of early T cells in non-severe SARS-CoV-2 infection. Germline V gives CDR1 KGHSH, CDR2 LQKENI. Trimming stripped 3 bases from V and 4 bases from J, with 6 bases between. CDR3 length: 12 amino acids. This clonotype was detected ten times or more. Using its own MiXCR run on the 5' RACE reads, TCRdb lists one record per CDR3 protein. Found here are about 83,000 distinct CDR3 sequences, about an eighth of them singletons; the top ten hold roughly 1.4%. The source of this sequence is an adult who was a healthcare worker with PCR-confirmed SARS-CoV-2 infection or an uninfected control (not recorded which). This chain uses TRBV18 with TRBJ1-1, with D maybe TRBD1 (5 bases). Sequencing was carried out using whole blood. The CDR3 region is CASSPGPTEAFF. The DNA for the CDR3 is TGTGCCAGCTCACCGGGACCCACTGAAGCTTTCTTT.